The present TCR beta chain was sequenced within a study of T-cell memory formation after mild COVID-19 (dated by TCRdb to the early 2020s). With regard to the full study: Most TCR sequence clusters were specific to one of the two donors. In a couple of donors, T-cell clones that expanded and contracted after mild COVID-19 were tracked by sequencing TCRalpha and TCRbeta repertoires over time. The cohort was made up of two young adult volunteers, one female and one male, who were previously healthy.

CDR1 and CDR2, looked up from the germline V gene (reference sequence), are SEHNR and FQNEAQ. V and J are trimmed by 0 bases and 6 bases, and the gene matches miss 4 bases of the junction. Reading from cysteine to phenylalanine, the CDR3 counts 16 amino acids. Only the CDR3 part of the read is kept: 48 bases, read in frame from the first base. PBMCs were isolated by Ficoll-Paque density gradient centrifugation. What the authors observed across the whole study: Contracting CD4+ clones appeared mostly in the CM and EM memory subsets, whereas CD8+ clones were enriched in EMRA. SARS-CoV-2 specificity was not confirmed for the second-wave clones peaking on day 37. Clones that contracted from day 15 to 85 showed balanced CD4/CD8 phenotypes, whereas a second wave of clones that expanded from day 15 to 37 leaned towards CD4+. Some responding clones were found in pre-infection memory, which suggests that pre-existing cross-reactive memory T cells took part in the SARS-CoV-2 response. Only two mild cases were covered by the study, and larger cohorts that include severe cases with pre-infection samples were considered necessary.

Sequenced using an Illumina NovaSeq 6000. TCRalpha and TCRbeta cDNA libraries were built by 5'RACE with constant-segment primers, adding sample barcodes and unique molecular identifiers. Trizol reagent was used to extract RNA from every sample. Amplification of the libraries took two PCR steps, and the second step added a second sample barcode plus Illumina TruSeq adapters. Sequencing of libraries was performed on an Illumina NovaSeq with 2 x 150 bp paired-end reads. The study's own analysis went as follows. With migec v1.2.7, reads were demultiplexed and then collapsed into UMI-guided consensus sequences. Using mixcr v2.1.11, the UMI consensuses were aligned to TRA and TRB V and J templates and assembled into clonotypes. Clonotypes were classified as expanded or contracted when called significant by both edgeR and NoisET, with noise models trained on biological replicates. For edgeR calls, the thresholds were a false discovery rate-adjusted p below 0.01 and a log2 fold-change of 1. As an exploratory analysis of dynamics, max-normalized trajectories of the 1000 most abundant clonotypes were examined with PCA combined with hierarchical clustering. Separately sequenced CD4+ and CD8+ repertoires were used to assign the CD4 or CD8 phenotype of responding clones. Using fastp at Q25 and MiXCR, TCRdb reprocessed the public reads and kept productive beta chains. Duplicate CDR3 protein sequences are folded into a single record with the most common DNA and genes. These V and J calls originate from TCRdb's pipeline instead of the authors' own analysis. Within this sample are some 14,000 distinct CDR3 sequences, with 16% of them counted one time only. Roughly three fifths of the sample comes from the top ten.

This clonotype was picked up a small number of times. What this receptor recognizes is not known. There are no base qualities to consult, and no much larger clone falls within one base. The rearranged segments are TRBV7-9 and TRBJ2-2; 10 of the junction bases match TRBD1. The TCR originated in a young man who had mild COVID-19 (a few samples of this study predate the infection). The sample titles of this study are shuffled in the database, so cell type and time point are left out; the donor was told from shared clones. The sequencing input was PBMCs or a T cell subset sorted from them (not recorded which). This receptor carries the CDR3 CASSLADRGLSGELFF. Read as DNA, the sequence is TGTGCCAGCAGCTTAGCTGACAGGGGGCTGTCCGGGGAGCTGTTTTTT.